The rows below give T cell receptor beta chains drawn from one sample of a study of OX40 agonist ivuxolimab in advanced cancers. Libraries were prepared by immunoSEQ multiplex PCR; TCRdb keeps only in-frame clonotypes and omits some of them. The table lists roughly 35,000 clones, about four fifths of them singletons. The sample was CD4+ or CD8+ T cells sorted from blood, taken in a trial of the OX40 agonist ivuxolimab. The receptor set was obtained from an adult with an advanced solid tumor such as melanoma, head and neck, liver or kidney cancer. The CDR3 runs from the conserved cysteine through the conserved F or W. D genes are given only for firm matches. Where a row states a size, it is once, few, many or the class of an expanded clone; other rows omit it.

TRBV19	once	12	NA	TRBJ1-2	CASRTVNYGYTF	TGTGCCAGCAGAACAGTTAATTATGGCTACACCTTC
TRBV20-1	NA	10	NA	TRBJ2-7	CRAAGSEQYF	TGCAGGGCGGCAGGGTCCGAGCAGTACTTC
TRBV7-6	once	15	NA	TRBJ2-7	CASSLGQDLIYEQYF	TGTGCCAGCAGCTTAGGTCAGGACCTCATCTACGAGCAGTACTTC
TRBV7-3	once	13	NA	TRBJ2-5	CASSFAPRETQYF	TGTGCCAGCAGCTTTGCCCCCCGGGAGACCCAGTACTTC
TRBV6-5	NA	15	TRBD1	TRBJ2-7	CASSYPGQGAREQYF	TGTGCCAGCAGTTACCCGGGACAGGGGGCGCGTGAGCAGTACTTC
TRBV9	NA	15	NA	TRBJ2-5	CASSVSTGFGETQYF	TGTGCCAGCAGCGTATCGACCGGGTTCGGAGAGACCCAGTACTTC
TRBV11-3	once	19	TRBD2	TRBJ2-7	CASSFRARGLAGSTYEQYF	TGTGCCAGCAGCTTTAGGGCAAGAGGACTAGCGGGATCTACCTACGAGCAGTACTTC
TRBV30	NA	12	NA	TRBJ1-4	CAWSRGWEKLFF	TGTGCCTGGAGTCGGGGATGGGAAAAACTGTTTTTT
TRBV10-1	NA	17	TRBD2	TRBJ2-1	CASSEHTGLAGAGEQFF	TGCGCCAGCAGTGAGCATACCGGACTAGCGGGAGCGGGAGAGCAGTTCTTC
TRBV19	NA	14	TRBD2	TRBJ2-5	CASKRRRESETQYF	TGTGCCAGTAAAAGGCGGCGGGAGTCGGAGACCCAGTACTTC
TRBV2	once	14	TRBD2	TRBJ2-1	CASSLTGTSNEQFF	TGTGCCAGCAGCCTCACCGGGACTAGCAATGAGCAGTTCTTC
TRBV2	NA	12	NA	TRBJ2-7	CASSRKDGEQYF	TGTGCCAGCAGCCGAAAGGATGGCGAGCAGTACTTC
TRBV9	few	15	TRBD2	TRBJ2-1	CASSVASGRDNEQFF	TGTGCCAGCAGCGTAGCTAGCGGGAGGGACAATGAGCAGTTCTTC
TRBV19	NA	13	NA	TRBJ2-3	CASSLRVADTQYF	TGTGCCAGTAGTCTCAGGGTTGCAGATACGCAGTATTTT
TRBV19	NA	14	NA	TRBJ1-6	CASRHQSPNSPLHF	TGTGCCAGTAGACACCAATCACCTAATTCACCCCTCCACTTT
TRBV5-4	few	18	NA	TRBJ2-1	CASSLGQMGLGSFNEQFF	TGTGCCAGCAGCTTGGGTCAAATGGGACTGGGATCCTTTAATGAGCAGTTCTTC
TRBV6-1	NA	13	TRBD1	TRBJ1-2	CATLTGTFYGYTF	TGTGCCACCCTGACAGGGACTTTCTATGGCTACACCTTC
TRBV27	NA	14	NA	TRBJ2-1	CASNRDVSYNEQFF	TGTGCCAGCAACCGGGACGTTTCCTACAATGAGCAGTTCTTC
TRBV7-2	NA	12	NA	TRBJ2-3	CASSNGGDTQYF	TGTGCCAGCAGCAATGGCGGAGATACGCAGTATTTT
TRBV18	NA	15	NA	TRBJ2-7	CASSSSRVFRDEQYF	TGTGCCAGCTCATCGTCCAGGGTATTTAGGGACGAGCAGTACTTC
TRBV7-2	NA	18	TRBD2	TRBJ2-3	CASSLEVLGLAGGDTQYF	TGTGCCAGCAGCTTAGAGGTCCTAGGACTAGCGGGGGGGGATACGCAGTATTTT
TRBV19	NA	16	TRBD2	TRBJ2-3	CASSVGSGQGTDTQYF	TGTGCCAGTAGTGTGGGTAGCGGGCAAGGCACAGATACGCAGTATTTT
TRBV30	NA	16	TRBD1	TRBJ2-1	CAWRDWTGGRNNEQFF	TGTGCCTGGAGAGATTGGACAGGGGGTAGGAACAATGAGCAGTTCTTC
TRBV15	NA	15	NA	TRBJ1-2	CATSRVSTTNYGYTF	TGTGCCACCAGCAGAGTGTCGACAACAAACTATGGCTACACCTTC
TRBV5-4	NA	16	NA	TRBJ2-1	CASSRKGDLTSREQFF	TGTGCCAGCAGCAGAAAAGGAGATCTAACTAGCCGCGAGCAGTTCTTC
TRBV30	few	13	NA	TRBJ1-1	CAWNYRANTEAFF	TGTGCCTGGAATTATCGAGCGAACACTGAAGCTTTCTTT
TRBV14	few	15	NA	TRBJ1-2	CASSQVGNPNYGYTF	TGTGCCAGCAGCCAAGTAGGGAACCCCAACTATGGCTACACCTTC
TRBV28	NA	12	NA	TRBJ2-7	CASSPVEYEQYF	TGTGCCAGCAGTCCAGTTGAGTACGAGCAGTACTTC
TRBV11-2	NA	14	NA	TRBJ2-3	CASSLELHTDTQYF	TGTGCCAGCAGCTTAGAGCTCCACACAGATACGCAGTATTTT
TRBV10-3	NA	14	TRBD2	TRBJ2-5	CAISESRGGETQYF	TGTGCCATCAGTGAGTCTCGGGGGGGAGAGACCCAGTACTTC
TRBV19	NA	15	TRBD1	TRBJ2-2	CASSIQGAFTGELFF	TGTGCCAGTAGCATACAGGGGGCTTTTACCGGGGAGCTGTTTTTT
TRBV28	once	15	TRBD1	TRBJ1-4	CASSFPGTGDEKLFF	TGTGCCAGCAGTTTCCCAGGGACAGGGGACGAAAAACTGTTTTTT
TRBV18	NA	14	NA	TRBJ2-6	CASSPDSGANVLTF	TGTGCCAGCTCACCGGACTCTGGGGCCAACGTCCTGACTTTC
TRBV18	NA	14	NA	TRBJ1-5	CASSSQQGNQPQHF	TGTGCCAGCTCATCTCAGCAGGGCAATCAGCCCCAGCATTTT
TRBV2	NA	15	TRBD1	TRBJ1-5	CASSDSGGGNQPQHF	TGTGCCAGCAGTGATTCAGGGGGAGGCAATCAGCCCCAGCATTTT
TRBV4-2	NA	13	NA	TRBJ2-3	CASRKGSTDTQYF	TGTGCCAGCCGCAAGGGCAGCACAGATACGCAGTATTTT
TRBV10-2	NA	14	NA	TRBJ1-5	CASSESFSNQPQHF	TGCGCCAGCAGTGAGTCGTTTAGCAATCAGCCCCAGCATTTT
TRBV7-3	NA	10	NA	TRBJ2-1	CASSELIQFF	TGTGCCAGCAGTGAACTTATCCAGTTCTTC
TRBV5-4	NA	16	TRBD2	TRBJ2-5	CASSLVPAGVGETQYF	TGTGCCAGCAGCTTGGTTCCAGCGGGAGTGGGGGAGACCCAGTACTTC
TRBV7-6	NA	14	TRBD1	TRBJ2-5	CASSYGQGRETQYF	TGTGCCAGCAGCTATGGACAGGGCCGGGAGACCCAGTACTTC
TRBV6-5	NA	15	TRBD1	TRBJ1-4	CASRIAGQTNEKLFF	TGTGCCAGCAGGATCGCGGGACAGACTAATGAAAAACTGTTTTTT
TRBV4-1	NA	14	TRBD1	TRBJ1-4	CASSGQGRAEKLFF	TGCGCCAGCAGCGGACAGGGCCGGGCTGAAAAACTGTTTTTT
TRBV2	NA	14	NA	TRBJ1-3	CASNRGLSGNTIYF	TGTGCCAGCAACAGAGGACTCTCTGGAAACACCATATATTTT
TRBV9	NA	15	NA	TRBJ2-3	CASSVGWASTDTQYF	TGTGCCAGCAGCGTAGGATGGGCTAGCACAGATACGCAGTATTTT
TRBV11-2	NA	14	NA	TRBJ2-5	CASSSLKKLETQYF	TGTGCCAGCAGCTCCCTTAAAAAGTTGGAGACCCAGTACTTC
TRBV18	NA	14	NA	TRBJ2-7	CASSPGLVSYEQYF	TGTGCCAGCTCACCGGGACTCGTGTCCTACGAGCAGTACTTC
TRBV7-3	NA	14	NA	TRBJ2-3	CASSMDRITDTQYF	TGTGCCAGCAGCATGGACAGAATCACAGATACGCAGTATTTT
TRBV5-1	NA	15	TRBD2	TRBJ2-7	CASSLVRGGDYEQYF	TGCGCCAGCAGCTTGGTTCGGGGAGGGGATTACGAGCAGTACTTC
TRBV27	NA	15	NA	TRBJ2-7	CASSLSQGPSYEQYF	TGTGCCAGCAGTTTATCACAGGGACCTTCCTACGAGCAGTACTTC
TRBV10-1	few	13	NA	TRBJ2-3	CASSHTDYDTQYF	TGCGCCAGCAGCCACACAGACTACGATACGCAGTATTTT
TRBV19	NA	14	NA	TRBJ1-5	CASSIGTLNQPQHF	TGTGCCAGTAGTATCGGAACCCTAAATCAGCCCCAGCATTTT
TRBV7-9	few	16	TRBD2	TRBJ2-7	CASSSVKRGSTYEQYF	TGTGCCAGCAGCTCCGTAAAGCGGGGCTCGACCTACGAGCAGTACTTC
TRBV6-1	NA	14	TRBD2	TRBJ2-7	CASSDPGGGYEQYF	TGTGCCAGCAGTGACCCGGGGGGGGGCTACGAGCAGTACTTC